This TCR beta chain was identified during a study of T cells in Graves' hyperthyroidism and ophthalmopathy. Investigators excluded patients with uncontrolled infection, other autoimmune disease, pregnancy or lactation. Any symptoms of ophthalmopathy came after the first hyperthyroidism diagnosis, from which the blood sample dates. Germline values: CDR1 DFQATT, CDR2 SNEGSKA (reference sequence). Trimming cost V 5 bases and J 3 bases, with 13 bases left between them. The CDR3 extends over 14 amino acids. RNA transcripts were the template for amplifying TCR beta CDR3 regions. First-round RT-PCR with HTBI primers amplified the TCR CDR3 region. One entry per CDR3 protein, called by TCRdb with MiXCR from the multiplex PCR reads. This table has 250,000 to 300,000 distinct CDR3 sequences, 12% to 15% appearing once. This clonotype appeared a single time.

Sequenced material: blood. The receptor was isolated from a woman in her 50s with Graves' hyperthyroidism that later progressed to Graves' ophthalmopathy. The chain carries TRBV20-1 and TRBJ1-4; a possible D gene is TRBD1 (5 bases). The CDR3 DNA follows: TGCAGTGCTCCCGTGGGGGGGGCTAATGAAAAACTGTTTTTT. Its translation is CSAPVGGANEKLFF.